This T cell receptor beta chain is from a study of OX40 agonist ivuxolimab in advanced cancers. The V gene lost 2 bases and the J gene lost 4 bases, with 9 bases spanning the gap. Germline V lookup: CDR1 MNHNY, CDR2 SVGAGI (reference sequence). This CDR3 spans 14 amino acids. This clone was observed a handful of times. The table came from immunoSEQ multiplex PCR; TCRdb's copy has only in-frame clones and leaves some out. The data show 65,000 to 80,000 clones, with 80% to 85% seen just once and around 2.1% held by the top ten. The sequence derives from an adult with an advanced solid tumor such as melanoma, head and neck, liver or kidney cancer. This specimen was CD4+ or CD8+ T cells sorted from blood, taken in a trial of the OX40 agonist ivuxolimab. This chain uses TRBV6-6 with TRBJ1-5; no reliable D call. The CDR3 region is CASSYGRGNQPQHF. Written as DNA, the CDR3 is TGTGCCAGCAGTTACGGGAGAGGGAATCAGCCCCAGCATTTT.